The subject of this entry is one T cell receptor beta chain. Trimming pared 6 bases from V and 8 bases from J, leaving 14 bases between. The germline V gene encodes CDR1 SGHRS and CDR2 YFSETQ. The CDR3 runs 13 residues. Enrollment of patients from Seattle took place during active infection, with longitudinal follow-up. Per the authors' pipeline: Scientists estimated how many nucleated cells there were by amplifying reference gene primers. Data came from immunoSEQ multiplex PCR; TCRdb stores just in-frame clones and leaves some out. D and trimming were read from the DNA, whereas the V and J calls and clone size are those reported in that table. The sample carries 150,000 to 250,000 clones, 94% recorded once. The sample belongs to a study of blood T cell repertoires in COVID-19. Study-level information: Nucleic acid was either cDNA or gDNA, and it came from T cells, B-cell-depleted T cells, or PBMCs.

The V and J genes are TRBV5-1 and TRBJ1-4; D may be TRBD1 (6 bases). Sequences were obtained from peripheral blood. The receptor's source is a man in his thirties or forties with COVID-19, enrolled during active disease. CDR3 coding DNA: TGCGCCAGCAAGGAACAGGGAAACGAAAAACTGTTTTTT. Translating gives CASKEQGNEKLFF.